This entry features one T cell receptor (beta chain) sequence. Via MiXCR, TCRdb re-called the PCR reads, giving one row per CDR3 protein. The sample holds thousands of distinct CDR3 sequences, less than 50% seen once. Germline V gene lookup returns CDR1 SGHVS and CDR2 FQNEAQ. V was pared by 5 bases and J by 13 bases, with 13 bases of the junction left unmatched. There are 14 residues in the CDR3. These data belong to a study of immune characterization of retroperitoneal liposarcoma. V usage is TRBV7-8 and J usage is TRBJ2-1; 8 nucleotides agree with TRBD2. The sequenced material came from tumor tissue. This receptor was taken from a male donor with retroperitoneal liposarcoma. The CDR3 nucleotides read TGTGCCAGCAGCACAAGCGGGAGAGGAGAGACCCAGTTCTTC. Encoded protein: CASSTSGRGETQFF. The full variable domain, in which reference TRBV7-8 and TRBJ2-1 provide the parts outside the CDR3, is GAGVSQSPRYKVAKRGQDVALRCDPISGHVSLFWYQQALGQGPEFLTYFQNEAQLDKSGLPSDRFFAERPEGSVSTLKIQRTQQEDSAVYLCASSTSGRGETQFFGPGTRLTVL.